The sequence of this TCR beta chain was determined in a study of monozygotic twins with inflammatory bowel disease. Study findings and constraints: Subtypes among T cells remained indistinguishable.

CDR3 length equals 17 residues. Per the germline V gene, CDR1 is MNHEY and CDR2 is SVGAGI. For this clonotype: Antigen specificity is unknown.

Template-switch reactions added UMIs with a 6-nucleotide sample barcode. TCRdb reprocessed the 5' RACE reads and keeps a single row for each CDR3 protein, giving no DNA. The sample table sets out about 380,000 distinct CDR3 sequences. The chain links TRBV6-5 to TRBJ2-1; the D call of TRBD2 rests on TCRdb alone, since no DNA is present to check it. Specimen: blood. The TCR comes from a human donor with ulcerative colitis or Crohn's disease, or a healthy co-twin of an affected twin (not recorded which). The CDR3 protein is CASSYGPSGGFYNEQFF.